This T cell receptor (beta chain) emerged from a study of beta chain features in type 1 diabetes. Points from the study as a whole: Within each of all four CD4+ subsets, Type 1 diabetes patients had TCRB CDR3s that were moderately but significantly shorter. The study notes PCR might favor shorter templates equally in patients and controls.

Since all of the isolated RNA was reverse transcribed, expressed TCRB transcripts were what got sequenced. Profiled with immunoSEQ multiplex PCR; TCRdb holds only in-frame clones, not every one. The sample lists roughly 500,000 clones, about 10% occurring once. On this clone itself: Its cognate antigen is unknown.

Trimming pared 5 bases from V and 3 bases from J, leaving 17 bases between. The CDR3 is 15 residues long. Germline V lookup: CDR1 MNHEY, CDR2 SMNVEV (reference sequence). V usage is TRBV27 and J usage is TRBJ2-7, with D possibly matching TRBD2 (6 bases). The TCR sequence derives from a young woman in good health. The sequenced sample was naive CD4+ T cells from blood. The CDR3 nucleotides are TGTGCCAGCAGTAATGCCGGGACTCTATACTACGAGCAGTACTTC. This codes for CASSNAGTLYYEQYF.